This TCR beta chain was sequenced for a study of cytomegalovirus exposure and HLA in healthy donors. Per the germline V gene, CDR1 is SEHNR and CDR2 is FQNEAQ (reference sequence). The CDR3 contains 12 residues. Findings of the study overall: Highly shared sequence variants in one cluster were likely a sequencing artifact. TCR association rates varied by HLA locus in a later analysis, with DRB1 highest and HLA-C lowest. Cytomegalovirus association was listed for roughly 160 TCR beta chains.

This PCR relied on a set of 60 Vbeta primers and 13 Jbeta primers. Produced via immunoSEQ multiplex PCR; TCRdb's table is partial and in-frame only. The table has tens of thousands of clones, about 66% seen once; the top ten hold about 2%. For this clone: What it binds is not known. An end of the junction differs from the germline gene, which may be a read error.

The receptor comes from a man aged 25 to 40 in good health and CMV-seronegative. Source material: PBMCs. This sequence joins TRBV7-9 and TRBJ1-1; D is unclear. CDR3 amino acids: CSSSFSDTEAFF. DNA for the CDR3: TGTTCCAGCAGCTTTAGCGACACTGAAGCTTTCTTT.